Included here is one T cell receptor (beta chain) sequence, with context. The junction had 1 base not matched to a gene; V was cut back by 2 bases and J by 7 bases. From germline, CDR1 is MNHEY and CDR2 SMNVEV (reference sequence). There are 14 residues in the CDR3. This sample stems from a study of T cell responses to AZD1222 COVID-19 vaccine. Generated by immunoSEQ multiplex PCR, the TCRdb table keeps only in-frame clones and is missing some. In the table there are approximately 84,000 clones, over 75% of which are singletons. The sequence was obtained from an adult who received the AZD1222 COVID-19 vaccine. Sequencing used peripheral blood, obtained 28 days after the second AZD1222 dose. The chain links TRBV27 to TRBJ1-6; 8 nucleotides align to TRBD1. The CDR3 DNA reads TGTGCCAGCAGTTTAAGACAGGGGAATTCACCCCTCCACTTT. Translated, it gives CASSLRQGNSPLHF.